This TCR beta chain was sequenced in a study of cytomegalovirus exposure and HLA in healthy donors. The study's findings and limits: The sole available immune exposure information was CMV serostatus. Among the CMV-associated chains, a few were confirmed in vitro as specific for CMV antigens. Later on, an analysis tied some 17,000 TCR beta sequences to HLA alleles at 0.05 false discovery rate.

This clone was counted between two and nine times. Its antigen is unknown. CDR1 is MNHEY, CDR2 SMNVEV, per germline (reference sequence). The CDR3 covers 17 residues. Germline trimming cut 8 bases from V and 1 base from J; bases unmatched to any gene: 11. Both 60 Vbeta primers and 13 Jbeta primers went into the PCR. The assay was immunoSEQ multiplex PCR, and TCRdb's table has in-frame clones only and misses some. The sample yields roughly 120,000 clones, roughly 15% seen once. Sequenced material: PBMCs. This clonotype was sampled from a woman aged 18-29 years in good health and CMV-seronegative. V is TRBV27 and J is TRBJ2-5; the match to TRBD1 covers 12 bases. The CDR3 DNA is TGTGCCAGCGGGGGGACAGGGGGCCTTTCTAGCCAAGAGACCCAGTACTTC. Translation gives CASGGTGGLSSQETQYF.